One and the same sample provided the 4 T cell receptor beta chains below, sequenced in a study of T cell responses to AZD1222 COVID-19 vaccine. Repertoires were generated with immunoSEQ multiplex PCR, while TCRdb's copy carries only in-frame clones and drops some. This repertoire shows about 130,000 clones, roughly nine tenths found once; its top ten account for over 8%. The sample in question was peripheral blood, obtained 28 days after the second AZD1222 dose. Receptors were obtained from an adult who received the AZD1222 COVID-19 vaccine.

This chain uses TRBV11-2 with TRBJ2-3; TRBD1 matches 8 bases. The length of the CDR3 is 15 residues. Looked up from germline, CDR1 is SGHAT and CDR2 is FQNNGV. V shed 5 bases and J 3 bases; nucleotides not matched to a gene: 7. The CDR3, as DNA: TGTGCCAGCAGCCACCTACAGGGGGTAACAGATACGCAGTATTTT. This translates into CASSHLQGVTDTQYF. The complete variable domain, with remaining parts taken from reference TRBV11-2 and TRBJ2-3, reads EAGVAQSPRYKIIEKRQSVAFWCNPISGHATLYWYQQILGQGPKLLIQFQNNGVVDDSQLPKDRFSAERLKGVDSTLKIQPAKLEDSAVYLCASSHLQGVTDTQYFGPGTRLTVL.

The genes are TRBV7-9 and TRBJ1-4, with D tentatively TRBD1 (6 bases). CDR3 length: 14 amino acids. With 3 bases removed from V and 5 bases from J, the gap between germline ends came to 10 bases. Germline lookup yields CDR1 SEHNR and CDR2 FQNEAQ (reference sequence). The CDR3, as DNA: TGTGCCAGCAGCTTCTTAGGGGGGAATGAAAAACTGTTTTTT. Residues: CASSFLGGNEKLFF.

V usage is TRBV4-2 and J usage is TRBJ2-2, with no clear D. The ends were cut back, 0 bases at V and 5 bases at J, with 7 bases in the middle. CDR3 length: 14 residues. Per germline, CDR1 LGHNA and CDR2 YNFKEQ. Here the CDR3 DNA reads TGTGCCAGCAGCCAAGATCGCGAGACCGGGGAGCTGTTTTTT. Translation gives CASSQDRETGELFF.

The CDR3 protein is CASSPLAGGTYEQYF. The CDR3 region has the DNA TGTGCCAGCAGCCCCTTAGCGGGAGGTACCTACGAGCAGTACTTC. V usage is TRBV3-1 (or the pseudogene TRBV3-2) and J usage is TRBJ2-7; 10 nucleotides agree with TRBD2. The CDR3 has 15 residues. In germline, CDR1 is LGHDT, CDR2 YNNKEL (reference sequence). J lost 2 bases, V lost 4 bases, and 5 bases had no gene match.